A selection of T cell receptor beta chains follows, all from one sample in a study of blood T cell repertoires in COVID-19. The assay was immunoSEQ multiplex PCR, and TCRdb's table has in-frame clones only and misses some. The top ten clones hold about 1.5% of a sample with about 140,000 clones, around nine tenths of them seen once. Material: peripheral blood. These receptors all come from a woman aged 55-70 years with acute or convalescent COVID-19. Each CDR3 is given with its conserved first and last residue. A D gene is named only where the DNA matches it firmly. A clone size is listed for some rows: how often the clone was seen (once, few, many), or a class if it is expanded.

clone_size: .
cdr3_length: 15
j_call: TRBJ2-7
d_call: TRBD1
v_call: TRBV28
cdr3_nt: TGTGCCAGCAGTCCCCAACGGACAGGGGTCTACGAGCAGTACTTC
cdr3_aa: CASSPQRTGVYEQYF

clone_size: .
cdr3_length: 15
j_call: TRBJ1-3
d_call: .
v_call: TRBV6-5
cdr3_nt: TGTGCCAGCAGTCTACGCCAGGGATCTGGAAACACCATATATTTT
cdr3_aa: CASSLRQGSGNTIYF

clone_size: .
cdr3_length: 13
j_call: TRBJ2-7
d_call: TRBD1
v_call: TRBV9
cdr3_nt: TGTGCCAGCAGCGACTCTTCAGGGGGCGAGCAGTACTTC
cdr3_aa: CASSDSSGGEQYF

clone_size: .
cdr3_length: 16
j_call: TRBJ1-6
d_call: .
v_call: TRBV27
cdr3_nt: TGTGCCAGCAGTTTAGGGCAGAGCTCCTATAATTCACCCCTCCACTTT
cdr3_aa: CASSLGQSSYNSPLHF

clone_size: once
cdr3_length: 16
j_call: TRBJ1-5
d_call: .
v_call: TRBV18
cdr3_nt: TGTGCCAGCTCACCAGGGGGGGACCGGGGGAATCAGCCCCAGCATTTT
cdr3_aa: CASSPGGDRGNQPQHF

clone_size: .
cdr3_length: 16
j_call: TRBJ1-3
d_call: TRBD1
v_call: TRBV6-5
cdr3_nt: TGTGCCAGCAGTTCCACAGGGGTCGGCTCTGGAAACACCATATATTTT
cdr3_aa: CASSSTGVGSGNTIYF

clone_size: .
cdr3_length: 14
j_call: TRBJ1-2
d_call: .
v_call: TRBV5-1
cdr3_nt: TGCGCCAGCAGCCGTCCTGGGGGGGACTATGGCTACACCTTC
cdr3_aa: CASSRPGGDYGYTF

clone_size: .
cdr3_length: 15
j_call: TRBJ1-2
d_call: TRBD1
v_call: TRBV5-1
cdr3_nt: TGCGCCAGCAGCCCCGGACAGGGGGCTGTCGATGGCTACACCTTC
cdr3_aa: CASSPGQGAVDGYTF

clone_size: .
cdr3_length: 12
j_call: TRBJ1-5
d_call: .
v_call: TRBV19
cdr3_nt: TGTGCCAGTAGTATGGGCGGGGGATCCCAGCATTTT
cdr3_aa: CASSMGGGSQHF

clone_size: .
cdr3_length: 13
j_call: TRBJ2-7
d_call: .
v_call: TRBV12-3/TRBV12-4
cdr3_nt: TGTGCCAGCAGTTTACGCGCTGGCTACGAGCAGTACTTC
cdr3_aa: CASSLRAGYEQYF

clone_size: .
cdr3_length: 15
j_call: TRBJ1-1
d_call: .
v_call: TRBV7-9
cdr3_nt: TGTGCCAGCCTCAAAGTACTGGCGGCGAACACTGAAGCTTTCTTT
cdr3_aa: CASLKVLAANTEAFF

clone_size: .
cdr3_length: 15
j_call: TRBJ1-2
d_call: TRBD1
v_call: TRBV6-5
cdr3_nt: TGTGCCAGCAGAGATCGGGACAGCTCTAACTATGGCTACACCTTC
cdr3_aa: CASRDRDSSNYGYTF

clone_size: .
cdr3_length: 16
j_call: TRBJ1-2
d_call: .
v_call: TRBV13
cdr3_nt: TGTGCCAGCAGCTTAGGTAGGGGCCAAAGGGACTATGGCTACACCTTC
cdr3_aa: CASSLGRGQRDYGYTF

clone_size: .
cdr3_length: 15
j_call: TRBJ2-1
d_call: TRBD1
v_call: TRBV12-5
cdr3_nt: TGTGCTAGTGGTTTGGAGGGGGCGGCCTACAATGAGCAGTTCTTC
cdr3_aa: CASGLEGAAYNEQFF

clone_size: .
cdr3_length: 14
j_call: TRBJ1-5
d_call: TRBD1
v_call: TRBV18
cdr3_nt: TGTGCCAGCTCACCGACAGGGGCGAATCAGCCCCAGCATTTT
cdr3_aa: CASSPTGANQPQHF

clone_size: .
cdr3_length: 15
j_call: TRBJ1-1
d_call: TRBD1
v_call: TRBV5-4
cdr3_nt: TGTGCCAGCAGCGATCGACAGGGGAGAAACACTGAAGCTTTCTTT
cdr3_aa: CASSDRQGRNTEAFF

clone_size: .
cdr3_length: 13
j_call: TRBJ2-3
d_call: .
v_call: TRBV7-2
cdr3_nt: TGTGCCAGCAGCTCGGGGTCCCCAGATACGCAGTATTTT
cdr3_aa: CASSSGSPDTQYF

clone_size: many
cdr3_length: 15
j_call: TRBJ2-1
d_call: TRBD1
v_call: TRBV30
cdr3_nt: TGTGCCTGGAGTGTAAGGACAGGCGGGTACAATGAGCAGTTCTTC
cdr3_aa: CAWSVRTGGYNEQFF

clone_size: .
cdr3_length: 16
j_call: TRBJ2-7
d_call: .
v_call: TRBV28
cdr3_nt: TGTGCCAGCAGTTTCTCCGGAAACCAGGGGAGGGACGAGCAGTACTTC
cdr3_aa: CASSFSGNQGRDEQYF

clone_size: .
cdr3_length: 12
j_call: TRBJ2-3
d_call: .
v_call: TRBV2
cdr3_nt: TGTGCCAGCAGTGACAACACAGATACGCAGTATTTT
cdr3_aa: CASSDNTDTQYF

clone_size: .
cdr3_length: 14
j_call: TRBJ2-1
d_call: .
v_call: TRBV4-1
cdr3_nt: TGCGCCAGCAGCCAGGGGGGGCCGTACAATGAGCAGTTCTTC
cdr3_aa: CASSQGGPYNEQFF

clone_size: .
cdr3_length: 16
j_call: TRBJ2-2
d_call: .
v_call: TRBV28
cdr3_nt: TGTGCCAGCAGCTCGCCCGGACAGCTCGTCACCGGGGAGCTGTTTTTT
cdr3_aa: CASSSPGQLVTGELFF

clone_size: few
cdr3_length: 15
j_call: TRBJ1-5
d_call: TRBD1
v_call: TRBV6-5
cdr3_nt: TGTGCCAGCAGGGAGACAGGGGCAGTCAATCAGCCCCAGCATTTT
cdr3_aa: CASRETGAVNQPQHF

clone_size: .
cdr3_length: 14
j_call: TRBJ1-5
d_call: .
v_call: TRBV16
cdr3_nt: TGTGCCAGCAGCCAAGACAACCCCAATCAGCCCCAGCATTTT
cdr3_aa: CASSQDNPNQPQHF

clone_size: .
cdr3_length: 14
j_call: TRBJ1-6
d_call: .
v_call: TRBV7-9
cdr3_nt: TGTGCCAGCAGTCCTTCGCTGGGGGAGGTCCCCCTCCACTTT
cdr3_aa: CASSPSLGEVPLHF

clone_size: .
cdr3_length: 16
j_call: TRBJ2-5
d_call: TRBD2
v_call: TRBV5-8
cdr3_nt: TGTGCCAGCAGCCCCGGGACTAGCGGGGAGCAAGAGACCCAGTACTTC
cdr3_aa: CASSPGTSGEQETQYF

clone_size: .
cdr3_length: 14
j_call: TRBJ2-2
d_call: .
v_call: TRBV7-9
cdr3_nt: TGTGCCAGCCAACCAGGGGTCGACACCGGGGAGCTGTTTTTT
cdr3_aa: CASQPGVDTGELFF

clone_size: .
cdr3_length: 13
j_call: TRBJ1-5
d_call: .
v_call: TRBV3-1/TRBV3-2
cdr3_nt: TGTGCCAGCAGCCGGAGGGAAGATCAGCCCCAGCATTTT
cdr3_aa: CASSRREDQPQHF

clone_size: .
cdr3_length: 12
j_call: TRBJ2-7
d_call: .
v_call: TRBV28
cdr3_nt: TGTGCCAGCAGAGTTGCAGGGTACGAGCAGTACTTC
cdr3_aa: CASRVAGYEQYF

clone_size: once
cdr3_length: 14
j_call: TRBJ1-1
d_call: .
v_call: TRBV6-2/TRBV6-3
cdr3_nt: TGTGCCAGCAGTTCCCCAATACGAGGGTCTGAAGCTTTCTTT
cdr3_aa: CASSSPIRGSEAFF

clone_size: .
cdr3_length: 15
j_call: TRBJ1-6
d_call: .
v_call: TRBV11-2
cdr3_nt: TGTGCCAGCAGCTTACAGGGATTATCGAATTCACCCCTCCACTTT
cdr3_aa: CASSLQGLSNSPLHF

clone_size: once
cdr3_length: 15
j_call: TRBJ2-6
d_call: .
v_call: TRBV9
cdr3_nt: TGTGCCAGCAGCCTCAACAGGACTGGGGCCAACGTCCTGACTTTC
cdr3_aa: CASSLNRTGANVLTF